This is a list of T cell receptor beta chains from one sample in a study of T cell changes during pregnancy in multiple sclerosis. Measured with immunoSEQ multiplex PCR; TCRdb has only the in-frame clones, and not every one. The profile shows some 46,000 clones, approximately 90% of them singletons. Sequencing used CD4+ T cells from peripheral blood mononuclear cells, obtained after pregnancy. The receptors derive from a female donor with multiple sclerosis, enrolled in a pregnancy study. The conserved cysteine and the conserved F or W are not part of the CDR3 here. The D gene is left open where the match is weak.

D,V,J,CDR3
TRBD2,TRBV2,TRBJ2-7,ASTTTSGSYEQY
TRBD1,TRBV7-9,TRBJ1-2,ASSYTGTGYYGYT
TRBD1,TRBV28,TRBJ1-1,ASRLRGLAQKPEAF
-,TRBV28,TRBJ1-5,ASSTGGQPQH
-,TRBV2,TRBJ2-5,ASSEGPYQETQY
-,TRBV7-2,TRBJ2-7,ASSLAPGGRTEQY
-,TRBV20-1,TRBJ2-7,SANPGNEQY
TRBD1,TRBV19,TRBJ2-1,ASSTPGDRKQF
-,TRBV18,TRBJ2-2,ASSPKSQGGSNTGELF
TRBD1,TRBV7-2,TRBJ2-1,ASSPGTGSTRGQF
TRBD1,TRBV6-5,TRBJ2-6,ASSPTGPGANVLT
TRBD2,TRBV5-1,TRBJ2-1,ASSLLAGPNNEQF
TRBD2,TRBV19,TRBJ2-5,ASSGGAGGERETQY
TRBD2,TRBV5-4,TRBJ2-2,ASRTGVAGDDGELF
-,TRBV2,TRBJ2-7,ASSEAGTYEQY
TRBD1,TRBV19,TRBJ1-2,ASSTPRQGAGYGYT
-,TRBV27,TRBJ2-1,ASSLTGIGYNEQF
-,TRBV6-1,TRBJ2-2,ASSEVLRDTGELF
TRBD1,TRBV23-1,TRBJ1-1,ASSHRDRGTEAF
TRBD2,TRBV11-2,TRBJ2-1,ASSVGLADVQF
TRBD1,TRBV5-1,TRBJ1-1,ASRKTGGFNTEAF
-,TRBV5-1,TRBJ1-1,ASSVTGFQSNTEAF
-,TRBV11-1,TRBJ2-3,ASSLAHSDTQY
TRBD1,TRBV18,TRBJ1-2,ASSPPDRDLYGYT
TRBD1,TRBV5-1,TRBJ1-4,ASSLGQGLSGKLF
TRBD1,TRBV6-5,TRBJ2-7,ASSYPGQGHYEQY
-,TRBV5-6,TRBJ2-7,ASSLGRGDEQY
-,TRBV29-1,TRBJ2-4,SVLPSVAKNIQY
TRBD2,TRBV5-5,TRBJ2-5,ASSAGLAGVGETQY
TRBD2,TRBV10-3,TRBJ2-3,AISGTSGRAVTDTQY
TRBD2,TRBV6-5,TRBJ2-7,ASSSGLAGNSYEQY
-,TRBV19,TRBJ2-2,ASRPSTGQNTGELF
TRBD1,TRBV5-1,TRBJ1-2,ASSPGDRGYT
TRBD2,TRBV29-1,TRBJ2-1,SVGLAGGANEQF
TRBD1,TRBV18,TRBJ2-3,ASSPLQGRTDTQY
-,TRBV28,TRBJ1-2,ASRRTGTGNYGYT
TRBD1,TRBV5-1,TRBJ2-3,ASSHRTGSTDTQY
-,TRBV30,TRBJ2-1,AWPGASGRFYNEQF
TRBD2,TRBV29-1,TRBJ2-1,SVLREGRNEQF
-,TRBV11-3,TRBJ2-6,ASSPGHSGANVLT
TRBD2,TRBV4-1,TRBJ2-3,ASSQSYRTSDRDTQY
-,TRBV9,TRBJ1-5,ASSVGGGNQPQH
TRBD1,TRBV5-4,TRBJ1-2,ASSLGLQGAQHGYT
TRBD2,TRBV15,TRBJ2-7,ATSKKRLAGVYEQY
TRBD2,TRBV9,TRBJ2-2,ASSSRLAGVGGAGELF
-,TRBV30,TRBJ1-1,AWLDNGRGRSTEAF
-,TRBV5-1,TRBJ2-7,ASSLISSYEQY
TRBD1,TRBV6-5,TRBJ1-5,ASRLTGVNQPQH